This entry concerns a single TCR beta chain. Its antigen remains unknown. CDR1 and CDR2 from the germline V gene are MNHEY and SMNVEV (reference sequence). The trim removed 5 bases at V and 0 bases at J, leaving 3 bases unmatched. The CDR3 has 15 amino acids. Primers included in the PCR were 60 Vbeta and 13 Jbeta primers. The table came from immunoSEQ multiplex PCR; TCRdb's copy has only in-frame clones and leaves some out. Found here are approximately 120,000 clones, 80% of them singletons; the top ten hold approximately 10%. This entry belongs to a study of cytomegalovirus exposure and HLA in healthy donors. Whole-study results and caveats: Across donors, most TCRs were seen rarely, yet some public ones were widespread. One variant, a missense change in DCLRE1C, was linked in a later analysis to TCR beta V- and J-gene trimming.

V and J are TRBV27 and TRBJ1-5, with TRBD1 matching over 8 bases. The source is a man aged 30-40 years in good health and CMV-seropositive. The sample consisted of PBMCs. CDR3 sequence (DNA): TGTGCCAGCAGTCGGACAGGGAATAGCAATCAGCCCCAGCATTTT. This translates into CASSRTGNSNQPQHF.